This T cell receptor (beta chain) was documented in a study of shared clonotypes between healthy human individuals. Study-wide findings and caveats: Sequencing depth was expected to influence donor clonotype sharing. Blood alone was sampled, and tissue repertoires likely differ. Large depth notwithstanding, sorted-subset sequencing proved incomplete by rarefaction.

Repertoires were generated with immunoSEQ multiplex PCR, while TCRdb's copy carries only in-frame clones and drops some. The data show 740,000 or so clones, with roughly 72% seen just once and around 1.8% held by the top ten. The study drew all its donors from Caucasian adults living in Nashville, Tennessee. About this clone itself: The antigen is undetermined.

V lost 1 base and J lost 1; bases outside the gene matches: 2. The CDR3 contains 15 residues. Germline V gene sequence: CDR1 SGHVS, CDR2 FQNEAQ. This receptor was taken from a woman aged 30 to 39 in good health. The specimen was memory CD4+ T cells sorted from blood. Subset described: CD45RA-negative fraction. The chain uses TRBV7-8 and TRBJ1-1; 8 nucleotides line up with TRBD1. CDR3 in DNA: TGTGCCAGCAGCTTAGTGGGACAGGCGAACACTGAAGCTTTCTTT. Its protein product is CASSLVGQANTEAFF.